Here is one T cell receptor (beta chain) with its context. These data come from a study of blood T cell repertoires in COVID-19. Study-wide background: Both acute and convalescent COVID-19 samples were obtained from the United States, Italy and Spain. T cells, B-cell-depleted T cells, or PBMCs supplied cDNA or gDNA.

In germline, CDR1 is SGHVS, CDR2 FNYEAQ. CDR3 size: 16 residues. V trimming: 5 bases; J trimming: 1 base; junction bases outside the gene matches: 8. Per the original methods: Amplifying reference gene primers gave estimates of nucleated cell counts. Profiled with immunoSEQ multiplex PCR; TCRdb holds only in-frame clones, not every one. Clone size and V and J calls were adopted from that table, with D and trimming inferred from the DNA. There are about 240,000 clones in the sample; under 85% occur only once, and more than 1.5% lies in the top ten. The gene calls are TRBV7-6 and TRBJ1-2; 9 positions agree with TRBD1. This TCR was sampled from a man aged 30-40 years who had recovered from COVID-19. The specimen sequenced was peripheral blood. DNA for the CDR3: TGTGCCAGCAGCCCCGACCGGGACAGGGTTAACTATGGCTACACCTTC. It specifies CASSPDRDRVNYGYTF.